Presented here are 2 T cell receptor beta chains from one specimen sequenced in a study of vaccination and CD4 T cells after COVID-19. Treatment specified: roughly 10-day PBMC culture with coronavirus spike peptide pools or control peptides (ViraFEST assay). Cultured CD4+ T-cell DNA underwent Oncomine TCR Beta short-read sequencing. TCRdb recomputed calls from the PCR reads with MiXCR, one row per CDR3 protein. The table has about 13,000 distinct CDR3 sequences, around 56% seen once. No antigen has been assigned to these receptors. Source: cultured CD4+ T cells from blood, taken after SARS-CoV-2 vaccination. The receptors were sampled from a human donor with COVID-19.

The rearrangement joins TRBV20-1 to TRBJ2-1; D gene ambiguous. The CDR3 is made up of 14 amino acids. Germline assignment: CDR1 DFQATT and CDR2 SNEGSKA (reference sequence). Trimming shortened V by 1 base and J by 4 bases, and 11 bases separated the two germline ends. In nucleotides, the CDR3 is TGCAGTGCTAGAGGGCAAGACCAGTACAATGAGCAGTTCTTC. Translated: CSARGQDQYNEQFF.

The chain combines TRBV6-2 or TRBV6-3 with TRBJ1-5, with 10 bases lining up with TRBD1. The CDR3 is 14 amino acids. Germline V gene sequence: CDR1 MNHEY, CDR2 SVGEGT. V lost 5 bases and J lost 6; bases outside the gene matches: 4. The CDR3 nucleotides read TGTGCCAGCAGTACCGGGACAGGGGCTCAGCCCCAGCATTTT. Translating gives CASSTGTGAQPQHF.